This is a list of T cell receptor beta chains from one sample in a study of T cell clonotyping in hematopoietic cell transplantation. Using immunoSEQ multiplex PCR, the repertoire was profiled, and TCRdb retains in-frame clones only, with some absent. The repertoire has approximately 18,000 clones, 60% to 85% of them found once; the top ten carry roughly 17%. The material was peripheral blood mononuclear cells, obtained before stem cell transplant. The source is a man between 60 and 70 years old with acute myeloid leukemia. Some clones in this sample may be carry-over from other donors' samples. CDR3s include the opening cysteine and the closing phenylalanine or tryptophan. The size entry is marked missing in some rows and otherwise reads once, few, many or a size class.

clone size: NA
V gene: TRBV4-2
J gene: TRBJ1-4
CDR3 protein: CASSQDFLAGARFEKLFF

clone size: NA
V gene: TRBV30
J gene: TRBJ2-7
CDR3 protein: CAWSFGQGDEQYF

clone size: NA
V gene: TRBV4-1
J gene: TRBJ2-5
CDR3 protein: CASSQGTVATSGVETQYF

clone size: NA
V gene: TRBV29-1
J gene: TRBJ2-1
CDR3 protein: CSVPHRGKRDNEQFF

clone size: NA
V gene: TRBV27
J gene: TRBJ1-2
CDR3 protein: CASSLTPTGADGYTF

clone size: NA
V gene: TRBV11-2
J gene: TRBJ2-2
CDR3 protein: CASNTGTGDTGELFF

clone size: NA
V gene: TRBV7-2
J gene: TRBJ2-7
CDR3 protein: CASSLTGFLYEQYF

clone size: NA
V gene: TRBV19
J gene: TRBJ1-5
CDR3 protein: CASSIPGYNQPQHF

clone size: NA
V gene: TRBV4-1
J gene: TRBJ2-7
CDR3 protein: CASSHPDRVYEQYF

clone size: NA
V gene: TRBV7-2
J gene: TRBJ2-7
CDR3 protein: CASSLDGANSYEQYF

clone size: NA
V gene: TRBV6-5
J gene: TRBJ1-2
CDR3 protein: CATSPDSLGYGYTF

clone size: NA
V gene: TRBV2
J gene: TRBJ1-1
CDR3 protein: CASSEEGGENTEAFF

clone size: NA
V gene: TRBV29-1
J gene: TRBJ2-5
CDR3 protein: CSVGPGLETQYF

clone size: few
V gene: TRBV19
J gene: TRBJ2-3
CDR3 protein: CASSATGFADTQYF

clone size: NA
V gene: TRBV9
J gene: TRBJ2-6
CDR3 protein: CATPRQGAPRGANVLTF

clone size: NA
V gene: TRBV5-1
J gene: TRBJ1-4
CDR3 protein: CASSFDRGSQKLFF